The 17 T cell receptor beta chains in this list originate from one sample, sequenced in a study of T cells in Graves' hyperthyroidism and ophthalmopathy. What was amplified from RNA transcripts were TCR beta CDR3 regions. HTBI primers were used for first-round RT-PCR of the TCR CDR3. TCRdb reprocessed the multiplex PCR reads via MiXCR and lists one record per CDR3 protein. The data show about 700,000 distinct CDR3 sequences, over 40% seen once. Sample: peripheral blood or thyroid tissue (not recorded which). The receptors originated from an adult man with Graves' disease, either hyperthyroidism or ophthalmopathy (not recorded which).

This clonotype has only a few counts. CDR3 amino acids: CASLGQGPYGYTF. The CDR3 DNA sequence: TGTGCCAGCTTAGGACAGGGACCCTATGGCTACACCTTC. V gene TRBV25-1 combines with J gene TRBJ1-2; 8 positions match TRBD1. The germline gives CDR1 MGHDK, CDR2 SYGVNS. The CDR3 is 13 residues long. J lost 4 bases, V lost 8 bases, and 6 bases had no gene match.

V usage is TRBV2 and J usage is TRBJ1-2; D remains ambiguous. The CDR3 length is 13 residues. The germline V gene has CDR1 SNHLY and CDR2 FYNNEI. The germline V and J ends were trimmed by 5 bases and 7 bases, with 14 bases remaining between them. The CDR3 sequence: CASSPSGRTGYTF. The CDR3 DNA reads TGTGCCAGCAGTCCCTCCGGACGGACTGGCTACACCTTC.

On this clonotype: A read error may be the cause here, since a much bigger clone is one base away. The chain links TRBV7-6 to TRBJ1-1, with 7 bases lining up with TRBD1. Germline V gene data show CDR1 as SGHVS and CDR2 as FNYEAQ. V gave up 4 bases and J gave up 1 base; unmatched junction bases: 6. This CDR3 comprises 15 residues. CDR3 in DNA: TGTGCCAGCAGCTACGGGACAGCGGAGAACACTGAAGCTTTCTTT. Its translation: CASSYGTAENTEAFF.

This clonotype was seen only a few times. V and J are TRBV5-5 and TRBJ1-5; tentative D call: TRBD1 (6 bases). The germline V gene encodes CDR1 SGHKS and CDR2 YYEKEE (reference sequence). The V end was cut by 4 bases, the J end by 5 bases, with 16 bases between. The CDR3 runs 15 residues. The CDR3 DNA reads as TGTGCCAGCAGCGTGGGACACCTCGTCGATCAGCCCCAGCATTTT. This sequence encodes CASSVGHLVDQPQHF.

This clonotype was detected a few times. The J gene is TRBJ1-3, the V gene TRBV7-2; a weak D match, TRBD1 (5 bases). Trimming left V 5 bases short and J 1 base short, with 12 bases between. Looked up from germline, CDR1 is SGHTA and CDR2 is FQGNSA. The CDR3 spans 15 residues. CDR3 in amino acids: CASSLSGASGNTIYF. CDR3 DNA sequence: TGTGCCAGCAGCCTAAGCGGGGCTTCTGGAAACACCATATATTTT. The whole variable domain, remainder taken from reference TRBV7-2 and TRBJ1-3, is GAGVSQSPSNKVTEKGKDVELRCDPISGHTALYWYRQSLGQGLEFLIYFQGNSAPDKSGLPSDRFSAERTGGSVSTLTIQRTQQEDSAVYLCASSLSGASGNTIYFGEGSWLTVV.

This clonotype was observed many times. J is TRBJ1-1 and V is TRBV24-1, with D hard to call. Germline CDR1 reads KGHDR; CDR2 reads SFDVKD. Trimming stripped 7 bases from V and 3 bases from J, with 11 bases between. The CDR3 is made up of 13 amino acids. The CDR3 DNA reads as TGTGCCACCAGCGGATATGAGGACACTGAAGCTTTCTTT. Amino acid sequence: CATSGYEDTEAFF.

This clonotype has at least ten counts. The rearrangement uses TRBV29-1 and TRBJ2-7, with D tentatively TRBD1 or TRBD2 (6 bases each). Per the germline V gene, CDR1 is SQVTM and CDR2 is ANQGSEA. V was trimmed by 4 bases and J by 0 bases, leaving 10 bases between them. The CDR3 totals 13 residues. CDR3 coding DNA: TGCAGCGTTGGAGGGGGGAGCTCCTACGAGCAGTACTTC. As protein: CSVGGGSSYEQYF.

This clonotype showed up many times. The chain carries TRBV29-1 and TRBJ1-6; tentative D call: TRBD1 (6 bases). Per the germline V gene, CDR1 is SQVTM and CDR2 is ANQGSEA. This CDR3 is 13 amino acids long. The V end was cut by 1 base, the J end by 9 bases, with 10 bases between. DNA of the CDR3: TGCAGCGTTGAAGGGGACAACGGTTCACCCCTCCACTTT. Its translation: CSVEGDNGSPLHF.

The CDR3 coding sequence is TGCGCCAGCGGGGGTTACAGGCTCACCGGCCCGAACACTGAAGCTTTCTTT. Translated: CASGGYRLTGPNTEAFF. This chain uses TRBV10-2 with TRBJ1-1; D is perhaps TRBD1 (5 bases). This CDR3 spans 17 amino acids. Trimming took off 8 bases at V and 1 base at J, with 23 bases between the two ends. In germline, CDR1 is WSHSY, CDR2 SAAADI.

This clonotype appeared a few times. The rearrangement uses TRBV4-1 and TRBJ1-1; D possibly corresponds to TRBD1 (5 bases). This CDR3 has 14 amino acids. V was pared by 4 bases and J by 4 bases, with 13 bases between. CDR1 MGHRA and CDR2 YSYEKL come from the germline V gene. CDR3 in DNA: TGCGCCAGCAGCCCAGACCGCCAGGGCACTGAAGCTTTCTTT. This translates into CASSPDRQGTEAFF.

This chain connects TRBV2 to TRBJ1-3; TRBD1 might be the D (5 bases). This CDR3 is built from 14 residues. CDR1 is SNHLY and CDR2 is FYNNEI in the germline V gene. With 2 bases removed from V and 4 bases from J, the gap between germline ends came to 9 bases. The CDR3: CASSEQGGGNTIYF. CDR3 in DNA: TGTGCCAGCAGTGAACAGGGCGGCGGAAACACCATATATTTT.

As to this clonotype: A junction boundary mismatches the germline segment, possibly from a read error. This chain joins TRBV16 and TRBJ1-2, with TRBD1 identical over 8 bases. Per germline, CDR1 KGHSY and CDR2 FQNENV. The CDR3 is made up of 16 amino acids. CDR3 in DNA: TGTGCCAGCAGCCAATTCCGGGACAGGATTAACTATGGCCACACCTTC. Translated, it gives CASSQFRDRINYGHTF.

The rearrangement uses TRBV6-4 and TRBJ2-7; weak D call: TRBD1 (6 bases). The V end was cut by 0 bases, the J end by 0 bases, with 12 bases between. The CDR3 is 16 residues long. Germline CDR1 reads MRHNA; CDR2 reads SNTAGT. The CDR3 reads CASSDSISRGSYEQYF. CDR3 nucleotides: TGTGCCAGCAGTGACTCAATTAGCAGGGGCTCCTACGAGCAGTACTTC.

The chain joins TRBV14 to TRBJ2-7; D might be TRBD1 or TRBD2, each matching 9 bases. Per germline, CDR1 SGHDN and CDR2 FVKESK. This CDR3 is built from 16 residues. Trimming removed 4 bases at V and 1 base at J, with 17 bases between. CDR3 residues: CASSPSGTGYSYEQYF. The CDR3 DNA sequence: TGTGCCAGCAGCCCTAGCGGGACAGGGTATTCCTACGAGCAGTACTTC. Supplemented by reference TRBV14 and TRBJ2-7, the full variable domain reads EAGVTQFPSHSVIEKGQTVTLRCDPISGHDNLYWYRRVMGKEIKFLLHFVKESKQDESGMPNNRFLAERTGGTYSTLKVQPAELEDSGVYFCASSPSGTGYSYEQYFGPGTRLTVT.

This clonotype has more than one count but fewer than ten. A read error may produce the germline difference seen at one junction end. The chain joins TRBV6-6 to TRBJ2-7; TRBD2 matches 10 bases. This CDR3 is built from 15 residues. Germline CDR1 is MNHNY and CDR2 is SVGAGI (reference sequence). CDR3 amino acids: CASSHSSGGTYEQYF. Written as DNA, the CDR3 is TGTGCCAGCAGTCACTCTAGCGGGGGAACCTACGAGCAGTACTTC.

The chain links TRBV2 to TRBJ2-7; 10 bases fit TRBD1. The ends lost 2 bases at V and 2 bases at J; junction bases unmatched: 6. This CDR3 is built from 16 residues. CDR1 and CDR2 (germline): SNHLY, FYNNEI. The CDR3 sequence is CASSERLGQGTYEQYF. The CDR3 DNA reads TGTGCCAGCAGTGAACGTCTGGGACAGGGGACCTACGAGCAGTACTTC.

This clonotype was counted a few times. This rearrangement joins TRBV12-3 or TRBV12-4 to TRBJ1-1, with 8 bases fitting TRBD1. The CDR3 is 18 amino acids. The junction had 21 bases not matched to a gene; V was cut back by 6 bases and J by 6 bases. The CDR3 nucleotides read TGTGCCAGCAGCCGACCTCTTACAGGGGGGGTGTTCAATTCTGAAGCTTTCTTT. This sequence encodes CASSRPLTGGVFNSEAFF.